The 23 T cell receptor beta chains presented below share a single source sample, sequenced in a study of shared T cell receptors in the human thymus. Profiled with immunoSEQ multiplex PCR; TCRdb holds only in-frame clones, not every one. The table lists hundreds of thousands of clones, 80% to 90% of them singletons. These data were likewise used in another study, on human thymus T cells.

Sequenced input: thymocytes. These receptors came from a boy in the first two years of life with a congenital heart defect.

The chain is built from TRBV4-3 and TRBJ2-3, with 11 positions matching TRBD2. J lost 0 bases, V lost 0 bases, and 5 bases had no gene match. Germline CDR1 is LGHNA and CDR2 is YSLEER. This CDR3 contains 18 residues. The CDR3: CASSQETSGITSTDTQYF. CDR3 DNA: TGCGCCAGCAGCCAAGAGACTAGCGGGATTACTAGCACAGATACGCAGTATTTT.

This chain uses TRBV29-1 with TRBJ2-5; possibly TRBD1 for D (6 bases). Germline V gene sequence: CDR1 SQVTM, CDR2 ANQGSEA. This CDR3 is 15 amino acids long. V lost 2 bases, J lost 8 bases, and 21 bases lay in between. Here the CDR3 DNA reads TGCAGCGTTGAACCCCAGGGGCCAGGCCTGGGAACCCAGTACTTC. It codes for CSVEPQGPGLGTQYF.

J is TRBJ1-5 and V is TRBV2; TRBD1 matches at 12 bases. V was pared by 5 bases and J by 1 base, with 12 bases of the junction left unmatched. Germline V gene sequence: CDR1 SNHLY, CDR2 FYNNEI. The CDR3 contains 19 residues. The CDR3 DNA sequence: TGTGCCAGCAGTTTTTCCGGGACAGGGGGCTTTTTAAGCAATCAGCCCCAGCATTTT. It yields the protein CASSFSGTGGFLSNQPQHF.

This rearrangement joins TRBV6-1 to TRBJ2-2; maybe TRBD2 (6 bases). Germline values: CDR1 MNHNS, CDR2 SASEGT. The CDR3 runs 17 residues. V was cut by 1 base and J by 1 base, with 13 bases left in between. The CDR3 protein is CASSEGLCGENTGELFF. CDR3 nucleotide sequence: TGTGCCAGCAGTGAAGGGCTGTGCGGGGAGAACACCGGGGAGCTGTTTTTT.

This chain links TRBV28 with TRBJ2-7, with 9 bases identical to TRBD1. CDR1 and CDR2 (germline): MDHEN, SYDVKM. The V and J ends lost 3 bases and 6 bases, in that order; junction bases with no gene match: 9. The CDR3 totals 15 residues. CDR3 sequence: CASSLRTGEQGEQYF. In DNA, the CDR3 is TGTGCCAGCAGTTTGAGGACAGGGGAACAGGGCGAGCAGTACTTC.

This rearrangement joins TRBV19 to TRBJ2-7, with a weak D call TRBD2 (6 bases). Looked up from germline, CDR1 is LNHDA and CDR2 is SQIVND (reference sequence). Trimming cost V 5 bases and J 4 bases, with 15 bases left between them. This CDR3 spans 14 amino acids. The CDR3 nucleotides read TGTGCCAGTAGTGTCGGAGGGAGTAATTACGAGCAGTACTTC. Translated: CASSVGGSNYEQYF.

This clone showed up just a few times. The V call is TRBV27, the J call TRBJ1-1; 10 positions match TRBD1. The germline CDR1 and CDR2 sequences are MNHEY and SMNVEV (reference sequence). V dropped 5 bases and J dropped 1; count of bases not matched to a gene: 10. This CDR3 has 17 residues. CDR3 bases: TGTGCCAGCAGTAAACCTGGGGGACAGGGGTGGAACACTGAAGCTTTCTTT. Its protein is CASSKPGGQGWNTEAFF.

This chain joins TRBV7-8 and TRBJ1-5, with 10 bases lining up with TRBD1. The germline V gene has CDR1 SGHVS and CDR2 FQNEAQ. CDR3 length: 16 residues. Germline trimming cut 5 bases from V and 2 bases from J; bases unmatched to any gene: 6. The CDR3 DNA sequence: TGTGCCAGCAGCCCACCCGGGACAGGGGGCAATCAGCCCCAGCATTTT. As protein: CASSPPGTGGNQPQHF. The full variable domain, in which reference TRBV7-8 and TRBJ1-5 provide the parts outside the CDR3, is GAGVSQSPRYKVAKRGQDVALRCDPISGHVSLFWYQQALGQGPEFLTYFQNEAQLDKSGLPSDRFFAERPEGSVSTLKIQRTQQEDSAVYLCASSPPGTGGNQPQHFGDGTRLSIL.

The chain recombines TRBV15 with TRBJ2-6, with D possibly TRBD1 on 5 matching bases. V lost 4 bases to trimming and J lost 0 bases, with 13 bases between them. This CDR3 spans 17 amino acids. CDR1 and CDR2 from the germline V gene are LNHNV and YYDKDF (reference sequence). CDR3 DNA: TGTGCCACCAGCATGCTACAGGAGATCTCTGGGGCCAACGTCCTGACTTTC. Its translation: CATSMLQEISGANVLTF.

This clone was seen a handful of times. The rearrangement uses TRBV27 and TRBJ2-7, with D hard to call. Germline CDR1 MNHEY, CDR2 SMNVEV (reference sequence). This CDR3 comprises 15 residues. Trimming removed 6 bases from V and 0 bases from J, with 15 bases in between. CDR3 amino acids: CASSPSPNSSYEQYF. In DNA form, the CDR3 reads TGTGCCAGCAGCCCGAGCCCGAACAGCTCCTACGAGCAGTACTTC.

V is TRBV4-3 and J is TRBJ1-6, with D perhaps matching TRBD1 (6 bases). The CDR3 has 17 amino acids. Between the trimmed V and J ends, which lost 0 bases and 2 bases, there was a span of 11 bases. CDR1 LGHNA and CDR2 YSLEER come from the germline V gene. The CDR3, as DNA: TGCGCCAGCAGCCAAGATCTCCGACAGGCCTATAATTCACCCCTCCACTTT. Protein product: CASSQDLRQAYNSPLHF.

The chain couples TRBV10-3 to TRBJ2-3, with D tentatively TRBD2 (6 bases). V lost 2 bases and J 3 bases, leaving 15 bases between the germline ends. The CDR3 length is 16 residues. Per germline, CDR1 ENHRY and CDR2 SYGVKD. This chain's CDR3 is CAISEGRGTPTDTQYF. In DNA form, the CDR3 reads TGTGCCATCAGTGAGGGGCGGGGTACCCCGACAGATACGCAGTATTTT.

The rearrangement links TRBV15 to TRBJ2-1; 8 nucleotides align to TRBD1. V lost 7 bases and J lost 9; bases outside the gene matches: 14. CDR1 is LNHNV, CDR2 YYDKDF, per germline (reference sequence). CDR3 size: 15 residues. The CDR3: CATTCQGQGRVEQFF. The CDR3 DNA sequence: TGTGCCACCACGTGTCAAGGACAGGGCCGGGTTGAGCAGTTCTTC.

The gene calls are TRBV4-1 and TRBJ2-1; TRBD1 is a possible D gene (7 bases). This CDR3 is built from 17 residues. The V gene lost 3 bases and the J gene lost 4 bases, with 19 bases spanning the gap. CDR1 and CDR2 from the germline V gene are MGHRA and YSYEKL. DNA for the CDR3: TGCGCCAGCAGCCATTCCCCAGGGGGAGGAGCGTACAATGAGCAGTTCTTC. Translated: CASSHSPGGGAYNEQFF.

The genes are TRBV9 and TRBJ1-5, with a possible D match to TRBD1 (6 bases). V lost 4 bases to trimming and J lost 0 bases, with 11 bases between them. CDR1 and CDR2 from the germline V gene are SGDLS and YYNGEE. There are 15 residues in the CDR3. CDR3 nucleotides: TGTGCCAGCAGCCCGGGACAAAATAGCAATCAGCCCCAGCATTTT. Its protein product is CASSPGQNSNQPQHF.

The chain couples TRBV14 to TRBJ2-3; D might be TRBD2 (6 bases). CDR3 length: 18 residues. Trimming removed 3 bases from V and 0 bases from J, with 19 bases in between. From germline, CDR1 is SGHDN and CDR2 FVKESK. For the CDR3, the DNA is TGTGCCAGCAGCCAGCTAGCGCCTGAGCTTACTAGCACAGATACGCAGTATTTT. This sequence encodes CASSQLAPELTSTDTQYF.

The chain uses TRBV4-2 and TRBJ1-4; the match to TRBD1 covers 8 bases. Germline trimming cut 0 bases from V and 8 bases from J; bases unmatched to any gene: 8. Germline V gene lookup returns CDR1 LGHNA and CDR2 YNFKEQ. The CDR3 is 16 amino acids. The CDR3 loop is CASSQDPDRGGEKLFF. CDR3 coding DNA: TGTGCCAGCAGCCAAGATCCCGACAGGGGAGGGGAAAAACTGTTTTTT.

The rearrangement links TRBV6-5 to TRBJ2-1, with 13 bases that match TRBD2. V lost 6 bases and J lost 8; bases outside the gene matches: 7. This CDR3 comprises 15 residues. The germline V gene has CDR1 MNHEY and CDR2 SVGAGI. This chain's CDR3 is CASSLTSGGAYEQFF. Written as DNA, the CDR3 is TGTGCCAGCAGCCTAACTAGCGGGGGGGCCTATGAGCAGTTCTTC.

This sequence joins TRBV30 and TRBJ1-5; weak D call: TRBD1 (6 bases). The CDR3 covers 15 residues. Per the germline V gene, CDR1 is GTSNPN and CDR2 is SVGIG (reference sequence). V gave up 0 bases and J gave up 1 base, with 10 bases separating them. CDR3: CAWSVRGASNQPQHF. As DNA, the CDR3 is TGTGCCTGGAGTGTACGGGGGGCAAGCAATCAGCCCCAGCATTTT.

The chain recombines TRBV5-6 with TRBJ1-6, with 7 nucleotides matching TRBD1. This CDR3 comprises 17 residues. The V gene end was trimmed by 4 bases and the J gene end by 3 bases; junction bases not matched to a gene: 10. In germline, CDR1 is SGHDT, CDR2 YYEEEE. CDR3 in DNA: TGTGCCAGCAGCCCGGGACAGCCCCGATACTATAATTCACCCCTCCACTTT. This sequence encodes CASSPGQPRYYNSPLHF.

The chain joins TRBV11-2 to TRBJ1-1; D possibly corresponds to TRBD1 (5 bases). V was shortened by 4 bases and J by 2 bases, with 11 bases between the two germline ends. The CDR3 spans 14 residues. CDR1 SGHAT and CDR2 FQNNGV come from the germline V gene. The CDR3 coding sequence is TGTGCCAGCAGCTCTCGACAGAGAAACACTGAAGCTTTCTTT. Translating gives CASSSRQRNTEAFF. The full variable domain, rest sourced from reference TRBV11-2 and TRBJ1-1, is EAGVAQSPRYKIIEKRQSVAFWCNPISGHATLYWYQQILGQGPKLLIQFQNNGVVDDSQLPKDRFSAERLKGVDSTLKIQPAKLEDSAVYLCASSSRQRNTEAFFGQGTRLTVV.

This chain connects TRBV6-1 to TRBJ2-1; D ambiguous. The length of the CDR3 is 11 residues. V was cut by 3 bases and J by 8 bases, with 5 bases left in between. Germline V gene data show CDR1 as MNHNS and CDR2 as SASEGT. The CDR3 region has the DNA TGTGCCAGCAGTGATCTCGATGAGCAGTTCTTC. Protein product: CASSDLDEQFF.

This chain uses TRBV15 with TRBJ2-3; 12 nucleotides agree with TRBD2. The CDR3 spans 20 residues. The germline V gene encodes CDR1 LNHNV and CDR2 YYDKDF (reference sequence). Trimming at V came to 0 bases and at J to 0 bases, leaving 10 bases not matched to a gene. The CDR3 region has the DNA TGTGCCACCAGCAGAGATGAAGGACTAGCGGGGAACATTAGCACAGATACGCAGTATTTT. Its translation: CATSRDEGLAGNISTDTQYF.